These 20 T cell receptor beta chains were sequenced from one sample in a study of blood T cell repertoires in COVID-19. Measured with immunoSEQ multiplex PCR; TCRdb has only the in-frame clones, and not every one. The data hold about 69,000 clones, with around 77% observed a single time. The sample was peripheral blood. The receptors derive from a man aged 60 to 69 with acute or convalescent COVID-19.

About this clone: One junction end disagrees with the germline gene, perhaps due to a read error. The V gene is TRBV19, the J gene TRBJ2-7, with D possibly being TRBD1 (6 bases). This CDR3 has 15 residues. Germline V lookup: CDR1 LNHDA, CDR2 SQIVND (reference sequence). The CDR3 protein is CASNSGFRGSSEQYF. The CDR3 DNA reads TGTGCCAGTAACTCAGGGTTCAGGGGCTCCTCCGAGCAGTACTTC.

The V gene is TRBV7-9, the J gene TRBJ2-4; TRBD1 aligns across 7 bases. Germline V gene lookup returns CDR1 SEHNR and CDR2 FQNEAQ (reference sequence). V trimming: 5 bases; J trimming: 11 bases; junction bases outside the gene matches: 6. The CDR3 runs 12 residues. CDR3 sequence reads: CASSGTVGFQYF. CDR3 bases: TGTGCCAGCAGCGGGACAGTCGGTTTTCAGTACTTC.

The V call is TRBV5-1, the J call TRBJ2-7; 8 nucleotides agree with TRBD1. J lost 5 bases, V lost 1 base, and 5 bases had no gene match. Germline CDR1 reads SGHRS; CDR2 reads YFSETQ. The CDR3 length is 14 residues. The CDR3 sequence is CASSLPDRVNEQYF. The DNA for the CDR3 is TGCGCCAGCAGCTTGCCGGACAGGGTAAACGAGCAGTACTTC.

This chain joins TRBV9 and TRBJ1-1; TRBD1 matches 9 bases. This CDR3 contains 13 residues. Germline V gene sequence: CDR1 SGDLS, CDR2 YYNGEE. Trimming at V came to 3 bases and at J to 10 bases, leaving 7 bases not matched to a gene. This CDR3 reads CASSDAGQGSAFF. The DNA of the CDR3 is TGTGCCAGCAGCGATGCGGGACAGGGCTCAGCTTTCTTT. The full variable domain, in which reference TRBV9 and TRBJ1-1 provide the parts outside the CDR3, is DSGVTQTPKHLITATGQRVTLRCSPRSGDLSVYWYQQSLDQGLQFLIQYYNGEERAKGNILERFSAQQFPDLHSELNLSSLELGDSALYFCASSDAGQGSAFFGQGTRLTVV.

The rearrangement joins TRBV3-1 (or the pseudogene TRBV3-2) to TRBJ2-7; 9 nucleotides agree with TRBD1. The germline CDR1 and CDR2 sequences are LGHDT and YNNKEL (reference sequence). This CDR3 has 14 residues. V shed 6 bases, J shed 1 base, and the junction held 4 bases outside the gene matches. The CDR3 DNA reads TGTGCCAGCAGGGACAGGGGCGCATCCTACGAGCAGTACTTC. Protein: CASRDRGASYEQYF.

The CDR3 here is CASSTTRGSGNTIYF. CDR3 coding DNA: TGTGCCAGCAGTACTACCCGGGGCTCTGGAAACACCATATATTTT. The chain joins TRBV6-2 or TRBV6-3 to TRBJ1-3; no reliable D call. Trimming took off 5 bases at V and 0 bases at J, with 11 bases between the two ends. Per the germline V gene, CDR1 is MNHEY and CDR2 is SVGEGT. CDR3 size: 15 residues.

V and J are TRBV19 and TRBJ1-1; TRBD1 matches at 8 bases. J was trimmed by 10 bases and V by 9 bases; bases with no gene match: 10. This CDR3 has 12 residues. Germline-derived CDR1 and CDR2 are LNHDA and SQIVND (reference sequence). The CDR3 here is CASRDRGRGAFF. The DNA for the CDR3 is TGTGCCAGCCGAGACAGGGGCCGGGGAGCTTTCTTT.

V is TRBV5-1 and J is TRBJ2-1, with 9 nucleotides matching TRBD2. The V gene end was trimmed by 3 bases and the J gene end by 2 bases; junction bases not matched to a gene: 6. Germline CDR1 and CDR2: SGHRS and YFSETQ. The CDR3 length is 16 residues. The CDR3 loop reads CASSSGASGAYNEQFF. The CDR3 DNA is TGCGCCAGCAGCTCGGGGGCTAGCGGGGCCTACAATGAGCAGTTCTTC.

The chain links TRBV18 to TRBJ2-5; D is undetermined. Germline CDR1 is KGHSH and CDR2 is LQKENI. The CDR3 extends over 13 amino acids. V dropped 4 bases and J dropped 2 bases, with 8 bases sitting between them. The CDR3 DNA is TGTGCCAGCTCACAGAACTCTCAAGAGACCCAGTACTTC. Encoded protein: CASSQNSQETQYF.

The V call is TRBV19, the J call TRBJ2-1; the D gene is possibly TRBD1 (5 bases). Trimming took 4 bases from V and 7 from J, leaving 11 bases between them. Per germline, CDR1 LNHDA and CDR2 SQIVND (reference sequence). CDR3 length: 13 amino acids. The CDR3 nucleotides read TGTGCCAGTAGTACCTTTGCAGGGAATGAGCAGTTCTTC. Residues: CASSTFAGNEQFF.

The chain couples TRBV24-1 to TRBJ1-2; D call uncertain. This CDR3 region has 15 residues. With 5 bases removed from V and 7 bases from J, the gap between germline ends came to 19 bases. The germline V gene encodes CDR1 KGHDR and CDR2 SFDVKD. The CDR3 coding sequence is TGTGCCACCAGTGTTTTTGGAGTCGGAGCCGCTGGCTACACCTTC. Residues: CATSVFGVGAAGYTF.

This chain links TRBV7-2 with TRBJ2-3; unclear D gene. V was clipped by 3 bases and J by 0 bases, with 4 bases between them. CDR3 length equals 13 residues. CDR1 is SGHTA, CDR2 FQGNSA, per germline. The CDR3 DNA reads TGTGCCAGCAGCTTTTCTAGCACAGATACGCAGTATTTT. It yields the protein CASSFSSTDTQYF.

The gene calls are TRBV7-6 and TRBJ2-3; D is undetermined. CDR1 and CDR2 from the germline V gene are SGHVS and FNYEAQ. The CDR3 has 15 residues. The ends were cut back, 5 bases at V and 1 base at J, with 13 bases in the middle. DNA of the CDR3: TGTGCCAGCAGCCTAAAGCACAGTGGCACAGATACGCAGTATTTT. This translates into CASSLKHSGTDTQYF.

CDR3: CASSLPPGTKNIQYF. The DNA of the CDR3 is TGTGCCAGCAGTCTCCCCCCCGGGACCAAAAACATTCAGTACTTC. This chain joins TRBV6-2 or TRBV6-3 and TRBJ2-4; D may be TRBD2 (5 bases). Between the trimmed V and J ends, which lost 5 bases and 2 bases, there was a span of 13 bases. The CDR3 has 15 amino acids. From germline, CDR1 is MNHEY and CDR2 SVGEGT.

In this sample, this clone turned up a few times. The V and J genes are TRBV6-2 or TRBV6-3 and TRBJ1-6; D gene uncertain. Trimming stripped 5 bases from V and 7 bases from J, with 6 bases between. Germline values: CDR1 MNHEY, CDR2 SVGEGT. The CDR3 covers 12 residues. The CDR3, as DNA: TGTGCCAGCAGTGGGAGGAATTCACCCCTCCACTTT. This codes for CASSGRNSPLHF.

This clone was observed a handful of times. This same CDR3 is encoded by further DNA sequences in the sample. The rearrangement links TRBV7-9 to TRBJ1-2; D is perhaps TRBD1 (5 bases). Germline assignment: CDR1 SEHNR and CDR2 FQNEAQ (reference sequence). Trimming took 1 base from V and 6 from J, leaving 9 bases between them. This CDR3 comprises 13 residues. The chain's CDR3 is CASSLGQGDGYTF. The CDR3 region has the DNA TGTGCCAGCAGCTTAGGGCAGGGTGATGGCTACACCTTC.

The CDR3 DNA reads as TGTGCCAGCTCACCGAGACTAGCGGGGGACTCTATCGAGCAGTACTTC. This encodes CASSPRLAGDSIEQYF. V and J are TRBV18 and TRBJ2-7; 12 nucleotides agree with TRBD2. The CDR3 has 16 residues. Germline V gene lookup returns CDR1 KGHSH and CDR2 LQKENI. Trimming removed 3 bases from V and 6 bases from J; junction bases left unmatched: 9.

This clone was seen a single time. The rearrangement joins TRBV3-1 (or the pseudogene TRBV3-2) to TRBJ1-2; TRBD1 is a possible D gene (5 bases). Per the germline V gene, CDR1 is LGHDT and CDR2 is YNNKEL (reference sequence). CDR3 length equals 16 residues. The ends were cut back, 0 bases at V and 5 bases at J, with 16 bases in the middle. CDR3 region: CASSQDGWGVGYGYTF. DNA for the CDR3: TGTGCCAGCAGCCAAGATGGATGGGGGGTTGGTTATGGCTACACCTTC.

The chain joins TRBV18 to TRBJ1-1, with a weak D call TRBD1 (5 bases). The CDR3 covers 17 residues. Trimming took 3 bases from V and 2 from J, leaving 19 bases between them. CDR1 KGHSH and CDR2 LQKENI come from the germline V gene. DNA for the CDR3: TGTGCCAGCTCACCCTTTGGGGCAGGGAAAGGAAACACTGAAGCTTTCTTT. Translating it yields CASSPFGAGKGNTEAFF.

This clone was seen a single time. The chain is built from TRBV4-3 and TRBJ1-1, with TRBD1 matching over 8 bases. Germline V CDR1 and CDR2: LGHNA, YSLEER. The CDR3 is 14 residues long. The V segment lost 3 bases and the J segment 4 bases; nucleotides outside the gene matches: 4. CDR3 in DNA: TGCGCCAGCAGCCATACAGGGGGAGGCACTGAAGCTTTCTTT. The encoded protein is CASSHTGGGTEAFF.